The rows below give T cell receptor beta chains drawn from one sample of a study of shared T cell receptors in the human thymus. Sequencing was performed with immunoSEQ multiplex PCR; in TCRdb, only in-frame clones are kept and a portion is missing. The sample consists of 550,000 to 800,000 clones, 70% to 90% of them appearing once. The sample was also reused in another study, on human thymus T cells.

The sample was thymocytes. The receptors shown here come from a girl under three years old with a congenital heart defect. CDR3s include the opening cysteine and the closing phenylalanine or tryptophan. Fields, in order: clone size, D gene, V gene, J gene, CDR3 DNA, CDR3 protein. The D gene is left open where the match is weak. Rows give clone size only sometimes, using once, few, many, or a class for an expanded clone.

NA	NA	TRBV2	TRBJ2-5	TGTGCCAGCAGTGAGAAGGTCCAGGGAGAGACCCAGTACTTC	CASSEKVQGETQYF
once	TRBD1	TRBV27	TRBJ2-7	TGTGCCAGCAGTTTACGGACAGGGGCCTACGAGCAGTACTTC	CASSLRTGAYEQYF
NA	NA	TRBV27	TRBJ2-2	TGTGCCAGCAGTTTTAAGGGGGGGGGTGACACCGACACCGGGGAGCTGTTTTTT	CASSFKGGGDTDTGELFF
NA	TRBD1	TRBV6-1	TRBJ1-1	TGTGCCAGCCGTCGGACAGGACGTAAGAACACTGAAGCTTTCTTT	CASRRTGRKNTEAFF
once	TRBD1	TRBV6-1	TRBJ2-3	TGTGCCAGCAGTGCTAACCTCCGGGACAGGGTTGATACGCAGTATTTT	CASSANLRDRVDTQYF
NA	NA	TRBV7-2	TRBJ1-2	TGTGCCAGCAGCTTGAGAGCTAACTATGGCTACACCTTC	CASSLRANYGYTF
NA	TRBD1	TRBV19	TRBJ1-1	TGTGCCAGTACCCCCACAGACAGGGGGTCTAGGAGGAGCACTGAAGCTTTCTTT	CASTPTDRGSRRSTEAFF
NA	TRBD2	TRBV19	TRBJ2-7	TGTGCCAGTAGCCCCTCGGGGGGGCGTACCTACGAGCAGTACTTC	CASSPSGGRTYEQYF
NA	TRBD2	TRBV2	TRBJ2-6	TGTGCCAGCAGTGAAGGGACTAGCGGGGAGTTCTCTGGGGCCAACGTCCTGACTTTC	CASSEGTSGEFSGANVLTF
NA	TRBD1	TRBV7-8	TRBJ2-3	TGTGCCAGCAGCCCTGGACAGGGAAGTAGCACAGATACGCAGTATTTT	CASSPGQGSSTDTQYF
NA	NA	TRBV6-5	TRBJ2-5	TGTGCCAGCAGTGAAGGGGAAGAGACCCAGTACTTC	CASSEGEETQYF
NA	NA	TRBV30	TRBJ1-2	TGTGCCTGGAGTGGGGCAGGGGTTATCCGATCCTATGGCTACACCTTC	CAWSGAGVIRSYGYTF
NA	TRBD2	TRBV19	TRBJ2-2	TGTGCCAGTAATGCCGGGACTAGCGCCCTTAGTGGGGAGCTGTTTTTT	CASNAGTSALSGELFF
NA	NA	TRBV20-1	TRBJ2-3	TGCAGTGCTACTAGGAATACGCAGTATTTT	CSATRNTQYF
NA	TRBD1	TRBV15	TRBJ1-6	TGTGCCACCAGCAGAGATCAGGACAGGGGGCTCCCCAGCTCCTATAATTCACCCCTCCACTTT	CATSRDQDRGLPSSYNSPLHF